This record covers a single TCR beta chain. This sample was taken from a study of blood T cell repertoires in COVID-19. Study overall: From the United States, Italy and Spain came samples of acute and convalescent COVID-19. Sample material is recorded as cDNA or gDNA derived from T cells, B-cell-depleted T cells, or PBMCs.

A COVID-19 case was met by exposed participants within 2 weeks before study entry. The ends were cut back, 2 bases at V and 7 bases at J, with 15 bases in the middle. Germline V gene sequence: CDR1 LGHNA, CDR2 YSLEER. This CDR3 has 15 residues. Assay used: immunoSEQ multiplex PCR; TCRdb lists only in-frame clones, some missing. Found here are 150,000 to 200,000 clones, around four fifths of them singletons; the top ten hold more than 4.5%. This chain joins TRBV4-3 and TRBJ1-5; possible D gene TRBD1, 5 bases. Source material: PBMCs or T cells enriched from blood (not recorded which). This clonotype was sampled from a man between 65 and 80 years old who had been exposed to COVID-19. The CDR3 loop is CASSQLQGDGQPQHF. CDR3 in DNA: TGCGCCAGCAGCCAACTGCAAGGGGATGGGCAGCCCCAGCATTTT.